One sample yielded the 2 T cell receptor beta chains listed below, sequenced in a study of lymphopenia after photon versus proton radiotherapy. Generated by immunoSEQ multiplex PCR, the TCRdb table keeps only in-frame clones and is missing some. The table lists roughly 32,000 clones, about 93% of them singletons. The sequencing used peripheral blood, collected from a patient treated with photon-based radiotherapy. These receptor sequences come from a woman aged 50 to 65 with cholangiocarcinoma.

The chain uses TRBV7-2 and TRBJ1-2; D is possibly TRBD1 (6 bases). The CDR3 covers 14 residues. Trimming pared 4 bases from V and 8 bases from J, leaving 17 bases between. Germline V gene lookup returns CDR1 SGHTA and CDR2 FQGNSA. CDR3 coding DNA: TGTGCCAGCAGCTCTTCCGACAGGTTGGGAGGCTACACCTTC. Translation: CASSSSDRLGGYTF.

V and J are TRBV27 and TRBJ2-7; D not resolved. The CDR3 runs to 13 residues. Trimming stripped 2 bases from V and 3 bases from J, with 8 bases between. Germline CDR1 and CDR2: MNHEY and SMNVEV (reference sequence). In nucleotides, the CDR3 is TGTGCCAGCAGTTTAAGGGAAAACTACGAGCAGTACTTC. Translation: CASSLRENYEQYF.